This T cell receptor (beta chain) was captured by sequencing in a study of beta chain features in type 1 diabetes. Study observations and caveats: Moderate yet significant TCRB CDR3 shortening was seen in Type 1 diabetes patients in all four CD4+ subsets. Whether TCRB rearrangement is influenced by HLA type was left unresolved in this analysis. Shorter templates might be favored by PCR, equally in patients and controls.

CD45RO/CCR7/CD25/CD127/CD95/CD27 staining was used to isolate CD4+ naive, central memory, regulatory and stem cell-like memory cells by sorting. The CDR3 has 13 residues. Per the germline V gene, CDR1 is KGHSH and CDR2 is LQKENI. The V end lost 3 bases, the J end lost 1 base, and 6 bases lay between the germline ends. This clone appeared a few times. Its target is unknown. Other DNA variants within this sample encode the same CDR3. As every portion of the isolated RNA was reverse transcribed, the sequencing read expressed TCRB transcripts. TCRdb's copy holds only in-frame clones and misses some; the assay was immunoSEQ multiplex PCR. This table has roughly 340,000 clones, around 12% appearing once.

This chain links TRBV18 with TRBJ2-5, with no clear D. This clonotype was obtained from a woman under 30 with type 1 diabetes. Sequenced sample: naive CD4+ T cells from blood. The CDR3 nucleotides read TGTGCCAGCTCACCCCCGTCCCAAGAGACCCAGTACTTC. Amino acid sequence: CASSPPSQETQYF.